This paragraph reports one TCR beta chain. Its antigen is not identified. The CDR3 has 12 residues. Germline CDR1 SQVTM, CDR2 ANQGSEA. V was clipped by 5 bases and J by 8 bases, with 15 bases between them. These data originate in a study of OX40 agonist ivuxolimab in advanced cancers. Study-level results: Circulating CD4+ and CD8+ T cells showed clonal expansion by week 6 at 0.1 to 3.0 mg/kg.

The repertoire was sequenced with immunoSEQ multiplex PCR; TCRdb's copy has only in-frame clones and lacks some. Here the sample spans 35,000 or so clones, roughly 82% being singletons. This TCR was sampled from an adult with an advanced solid tumor such as melanoma, head and neck, liver or kidney cancer. The chain employs TRBV29-1 and TRBJ1-2; no firm D call. The sequencing used CD4+ or CD8+ T cells sorted from blood, collected in a trial of the OX40 agonist ivuxolimab. DNA for the CDR3: TGCAGCGTTTCGGCCGGGAGGTACGGCTACACCTTC. It is translated as CSVSAGRYGYTF.